The clone carrying this T cell receptor beta chain showed up just once. Survey-level immunoSEQ sequencing profiled the TCR beta repertoire. Libraries were prepared by immunoSEQ multiplex PCR; TCRdb keeps only in-frame clonotypes and omits some of them. This table has nearly 70,000 clones, approximately 92% appearing once. The sequenced sample was PBMCs. The receptor was isolated from a man aged 40-50 years with rheumatoid arthritis.

The CDR3 loop reads CATNTGSSYNEQFF. CDR3 in DNA: TGTGCCACTAACACGGGCAGCTCCTACAATGAGCAGTTCTTC. The chain uses TRBV7-9 and TRBJ2-1; unclear D gene. The CDR3 is made up of 14 amino acids. Deletions cut 10 bases from V and 0 bases from J, with 13 bases between. Germline CDR1 and CDR2: SEHNR and FQNEAQ (reference sequence).